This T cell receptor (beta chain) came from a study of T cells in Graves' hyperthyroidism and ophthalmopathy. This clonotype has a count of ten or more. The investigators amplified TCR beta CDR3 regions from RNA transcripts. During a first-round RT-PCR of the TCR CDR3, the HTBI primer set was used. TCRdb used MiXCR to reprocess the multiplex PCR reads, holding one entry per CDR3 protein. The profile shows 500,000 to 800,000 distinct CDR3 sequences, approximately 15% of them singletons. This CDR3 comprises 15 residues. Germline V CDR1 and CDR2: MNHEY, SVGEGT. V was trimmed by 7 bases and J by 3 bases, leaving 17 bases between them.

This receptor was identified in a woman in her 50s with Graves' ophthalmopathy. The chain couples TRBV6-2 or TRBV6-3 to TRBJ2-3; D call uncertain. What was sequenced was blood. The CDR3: CASTTQRTGTDTQYF. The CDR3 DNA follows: TGTGCCAGCACCACCCAACGAACGGGTACAGATACGCAGTATTTT.